What follows are 21 T cell receptor beta chains derived from one specimen sequenced in a study of T cell responses to AZD1222 COVID-19 vaccine. Measured with immunoSEQ multiplex PCR; TCRdb has only the in-frame clones, and not every one. The sample shows some 99,000 clones, approximately 87% of them seen only once. Sequenced material: peripheral blood, taken 28 days after the second AZD1222 dose. Receptors were obtained from an adult who received the AZD1222 COVID-19 vaccine.

V and J are TRBV7-6 and TRBJ1-4; tentatively, D is TRBD1 (6 bases). V lost 5 bases, J lost 0 bases, and 16 bases lay in between. CDR3 size: 17 residues. Germline CDR1 is SGHVS and CDR2 is FNYEAQ. The CDR3 spells CASSRGGMGATNEKLFF. Here the CDR3 DNA reads TGTGCCAGCAGCCGAGGGGGAATGGGGGCAACTAATGAAAAACTGTTTTTT.

CDR3 sequence (DNA): TGTGCCAGCACCGTTCCGGGACAGGGGGAAGAGACCCAGTACTTC. Its translation: CASTVPGQGEETQYF. The rearrangement links TRBV5-6 to TRBJ2-5; the match to TRBD1 covers 11 bases. CDR1 is SGHDT, CDR2 YYEEEE, per germline. The V segment lost 6 bases and the J segment 3 bases; nucleotides outside the gene matches: 7. CDR3 length: 15 residues.

This chain links TRBV6-2 or TRBV6-3 with TRBJ1-5; 9 nucleotides agree with TRBD1. With V trimmed by 3 bases and J by 4 bases, 4 bases remained unmatched. CDR1 MNHEY and CDR2 SVGEGT come from the germline V gene. The CDR3 spans 15 residues. The CDR3 here is CASSYPGTGNQPQHF. The CDR3 coding sequence is TGTGCCAGCAGTTATCCCGGGACAGGGAATCAGCCCCAGCATTTT.

V and J are TRBV19 and TRBJ1-1; no reliable D call. Trimming took 6 bases from V and 2 from J, leaving 10 bases between them. The CDR3 length is 13 residues. The germline CDR1 and CDR2 sequences are LNHDA and SQIVND (reference sequence). The CDR3 DNA reads TGTGCCAGTAGCAGTGAGCTCAACACTGAAGCTTTCTTT. Its protein is CASSSELNTEAFF.

The gene calls are TRBV9 and TRBJ2-1, with D unresolved. CDR1 is SGDLS and CDR2 is YYNGEE in the germline V gene. The length of the CDR3 is 11 residues. V was trimmed by 3 bases and J by 7 bases, leaving 5 bases between them. CDR3 sequence reads: CASSEGNEQFF. CDR3 in DNA: TGTGCCAGCAGCGAGGGAAATGAGCAGTTCTTC.

The V call is TRBV19, the J call TRBJ1-5; 9 positions match TRBD1. There are 15 residues in the CDR3. CDR1 is LNHDA, CDR2 SQIVND, per germline (reference sequence). The V gene end was trimmed by 2 bases and the J gene end by 7 bases; junction bases not matched to a gene: 6. CDR3 protein: CASSISDRGMQPQHF. The CDR3 region has the DNA TGTGCCAGTAGTATATCCGACAGGGGGATGCAGCCCCAGCATTTT.

The chain is built from TRBV2 and TRBJ2-7, with 11 bases that match TRBD2. V shed 6 bases, J shed 5 bases, and the junction held 9 bases outside the gene matches. This CDR3 comprises 15 residues. From germline, CDR1 is SNHLY and CDR2 FYNNEI. CDR3 bases: TGTGCCAGCAGACGAAATCCTAGCGGGAGGAACGAGCAGTACTTC. This translates into CASRRNPSGRNEQYF.

The chain carries TRBV3-1 (or the pseudogene TRBV3-2) and TRBJ2-5; D unclear. CDR3 length equals 15 residues. V lost 1 base and J 2 bases, leaving 11 bases between the germline ends. Germline CDR1 LGHDT, CDR2 YNNKEL (reference sequence). The CDR3 here is CASSQVNDLQETQYF. The CDR3 coding sequence is TGTGCCAGCAGCCAAGTAAATGATTTACAAGAGACCCAGTACTTC.

The table lists this clone with a few counts. V usage is TRBV19 and J usage is TRBJ2-7, with 8 bases matching TRBD2. The CDR3 loop spans 15 amino acids. Germline V CDR1 and CDR2: LNHDA, SQIVND (reference sequence). Trimming at V came to 3 bases and at J to 0 bases, leaving 4 bases not matched to a gene. CDR3 in DNA: TGTGCCAGTAGTATCGGGGGGGGCAGCTCCTACGAGCAGTACTTC. This gives the protein CASSIGGGSSYEQYF.

This chain uses TRBV11-2 with TRBJ2-5, with 9 positions matching TRBD2. This CDR3 contains 14 residues. CDR1 and CDR2 (germline): SGHAT, FQNNGV. Germline trimming cut 3 bases from V and 5 bases from J; bases unmatched to any gene: 4. CDR3 protein: CASSLGLATETQYF. The CDR3 coding sequence is TGTGCCAGCAGCTTGGGACTAGCAACCGAGACCCAGTACTTC.

The rearrangement uses TRBV28 and TRBJ2-1, with TRBD2 matching 14 bases. Germline V gives CDR1 MDHEN, CDR2 SYDVKM. V gave up 5 bases and J gave up 4 bases; unmatched junction bases: 13. The CDR3 consists of 19 residues. CDR3 DNA sequence: TGTGCCAGCAGTCCAAAGAAGACTAGCGGGAGGGCCGGGTACAATGAGCAGTTCTTC. Residues: CASSPKKTSGRAGYNEQFF.

This chain uses TRBV5-1 with TRBJ2-7; 10 bases are shared with TRBD2. This CDR3 is 16 amino acids long. Germline V gene data show CDR1 as SGHRS and CDR2 as YFSETQ. The V gene end was trimmed by 0 bases and the J gene end by 2 bases; junction bases not matched to a gene: 5. CDR3: CASSLAGTSETYEQYF. The CDR3 nucleotides are TGCGCCAGCAGCTTGGCGGGGACTAGCGAAACCTACGAGCAGTACTTC.

This chain connects TRBV6-2 or TRBV6-3 to TRBJ1-5; unclear D gene. The CDR3 contains 13 residues. V was clipped by 0 bases and J by 7 bases, with 7 bases between them. Germline loops: CDR1 MNHEY, CDR2 SVGEGT. CDR3 bases: TGTGCCAGCAGTTACTCGAATAGGCAGCCCCAGCATTTT. Translating it yields CASSYSNRQPQHF.

The rearrangement links TRBV19 to TRBJ2-7; 7 bases map to TRBD1. Germline CDR1 and CDR2: LNHDA and SQIVND (reference sequence). The CDR3 has 18 residues. V lost 3 bases and J lost 1; bases outside the gene matches: 15. Here the CDR3 reads CASSMRRQGRFASYEQYF. The CDR3 bases are TGTGCCAGTAGTATGCGACGACAGGGCCGGTTTGCTTCCTACGAGCAGTACTTC.

The sample holds one count of this clone. The chain couples TRBV5-1 to TRBJ2-2; 11 bases are a match to TRBD1. Trimming at V came to 6 bases and at J to 6 bases, leaving 10 bases not matched to a gene. Germline V gene data show CDR1 as SGHRS and CDR2 as YFSETQ. The CDR3 contains 16 residues. This chain's CDR3 is CASNPGTGGLAGELFF. CDR3 DNA sequence: TGCGCCAGCAACCCCGGGACAGGGGGTTTGGCCGGGGAGCTGTTTTTT.

The rearrangement uses TRBV11-1 and TRBJ1-2; 9 bases line up with TRBD1. From germline, CDR1 is SGHAT and CDR2 FQDESV (reference sequence). V lost 5 bases and J lost 3; bases outside the gene matches: 7. This CDR3 region has 15 residues. CDR3 bases: TGTGCCAGCAGCGACACGGACAGGGGAGACTATGGCTACACCTTC. Protein product: CASSDTDRGDYGYTF. Full variable domain (rest looked up from reference TRBV11-1 and TRBJ1-2): EAEVAQSPRYKITEKSQAVAFWCDPISGHATLYWYRQILGQGPELLVQFQDESVVDDSQLPKDRFSAERLKGVDSTLKIQPAELGDSAMYLCASSDTDRGDYGYTFGSGTRLTVV.

The rearrangement joins TRBV7-2 to TRBJ1-2; 10 bases fit TRBD1. Per germline, CDR1 SGHTA and CDR2 FQGNSA. V was clipped by 1 base and J by 10 bases; unmatched bases: 6. The CDR3 has 14 residues. The CDR3 DNA is TGTGCCAGCAGCTTAGTCTCCGGGACAGGGGACTACACCTTC. It specifies CASSLVSGTGDYTF.

On this clone itself: The junction and the germline gene differ at one end; a read error may be behind it. The gene calls are TRBV4-2 and TRBJ2-3; 7 bases match TRBD2. The CDR3 covers 16 residues. CDR1 and CDR2 (germline): LGHNA, YNFKEQ. Written as DNA, the CDR3 is TGTGCCAGCGGCCAAGGGTCGGGGGGTAGCACAGATACGCAGTATTTT. Translation: CASGQGSGGSTDTQYF.

This clone was observed a handful of times. This rearrangement joins TRBV9 to TRBJ2-7; D tentatively reads TRBD1 or TRBD2 (5 bases each). The germline CDR1 and CDR2 sequences are SGDLS and YYNGEE. V lost 0 bases, J lost 5 bases, and 18 bases lay in between. CDR3 length equals 16 residues. The CDR3 loop is CASSVGNLGQGDEQYF. CDR3 nucleotide sequence: TGTGCCAGCAGCGTAGGGAACTTGGGGCAGGGAGACGAGCAGTACTTC.

The DNA for the CDR3 is TGCGCCAGCAGCCAGGGTTTGCGACAGGGGTCTGGAAACACCATATATTTT. Encoded protein: CASSQGLRQGSGNTIYF. V usage is TRBV4-3 and J usage is TRBJ1-3; the match to TRBD1 covers 8 bases. Germline V gene data show CDR1 as LGHNA and CDR2 as YSLEER. V gave up 3 bases and J gave up 1 base; unmatched junction bases: 8. The CDR3 extends over 17 amino acids.

This chain links TRBV6-2 or TRBV6-3 with TRBJ2-3; weak D call: TRBD2 (6 bases). The CDR3 has 14 amino acids. V gave up 0 bases and J gave up 9 bases, with 13 bases separating them. CDR1 is MNHEY and CDR2 is SVGEGT in the germline V gene. The CDR3 DNA is TGTGCCAGCAGTTACTCAAGACTAGGAGGCACGCAGTATTTT. Its protein is CASSYSRLGGTQYF.